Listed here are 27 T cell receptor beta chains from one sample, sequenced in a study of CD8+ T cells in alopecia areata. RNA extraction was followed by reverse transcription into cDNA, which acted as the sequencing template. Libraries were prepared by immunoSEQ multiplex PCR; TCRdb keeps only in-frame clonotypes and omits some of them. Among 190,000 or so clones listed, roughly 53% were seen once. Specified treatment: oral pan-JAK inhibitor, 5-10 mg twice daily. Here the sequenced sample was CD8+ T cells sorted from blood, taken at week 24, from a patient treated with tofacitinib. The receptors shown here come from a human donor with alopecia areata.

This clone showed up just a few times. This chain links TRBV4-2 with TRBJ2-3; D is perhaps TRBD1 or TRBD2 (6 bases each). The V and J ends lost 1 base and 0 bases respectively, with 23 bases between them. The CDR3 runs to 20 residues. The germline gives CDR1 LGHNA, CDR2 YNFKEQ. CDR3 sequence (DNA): TGTGCCAGCAGCCAAGCCTCCACACAGGGCGGAGGGGGTAGCACAGATACGCAGTATTTT. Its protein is CASSQASTQGGGGSTDTQYF.

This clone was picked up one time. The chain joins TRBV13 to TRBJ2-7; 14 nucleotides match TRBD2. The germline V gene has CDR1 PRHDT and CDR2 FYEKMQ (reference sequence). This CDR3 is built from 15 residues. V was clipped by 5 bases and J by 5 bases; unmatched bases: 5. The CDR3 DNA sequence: TGTGCCAGCAGCGTCCAGACTAGCGGGGGGGACGAGCAGTACTTC. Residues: CASSVQTSGGDEQYF.

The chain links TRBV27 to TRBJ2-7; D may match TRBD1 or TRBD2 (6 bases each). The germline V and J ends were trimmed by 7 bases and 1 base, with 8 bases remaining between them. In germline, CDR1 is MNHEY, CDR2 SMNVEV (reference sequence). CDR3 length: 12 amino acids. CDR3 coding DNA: TGTGCCAGCAAGGGGGGATCCTACGAGCAGTACTTC. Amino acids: CASKGGSYEQYF.

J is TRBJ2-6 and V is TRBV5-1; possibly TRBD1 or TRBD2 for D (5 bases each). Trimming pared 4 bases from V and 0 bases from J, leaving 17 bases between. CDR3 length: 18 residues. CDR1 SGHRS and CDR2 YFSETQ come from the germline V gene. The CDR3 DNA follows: TGCGCCAGCAGCGACCCGACGGGACCTAGCTCTGGGGCCAACGTCCTGACTTTC. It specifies CASSDPTGPSSGANVLTF. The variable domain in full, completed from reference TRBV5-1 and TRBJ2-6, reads KAGVTQTPRYLIKTRGQQVTLSCSPISGHRSVSWYQQTPGQGLQFLFEYFSETQRNKGNFPGRFSGRQFSNSRSEMNVSTLELGDSALYLCASSDPTGPSSGANVLTFGAGSRLTVL.

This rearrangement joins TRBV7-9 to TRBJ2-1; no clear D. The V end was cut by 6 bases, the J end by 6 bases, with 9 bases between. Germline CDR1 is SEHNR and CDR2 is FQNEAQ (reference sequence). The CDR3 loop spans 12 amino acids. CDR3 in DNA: TGTGCCAGCAGAACAGTAACCAATGAGCAGTTCTTC. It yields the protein CASRTVTNEQFF.

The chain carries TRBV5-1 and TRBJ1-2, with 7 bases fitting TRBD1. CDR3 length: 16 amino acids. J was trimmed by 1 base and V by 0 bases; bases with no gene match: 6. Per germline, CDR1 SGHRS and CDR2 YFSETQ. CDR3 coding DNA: TGCGCCAGCAGCTTGGAACAGGGGACTCTTAACTATGGCTACACCTTC. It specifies CASSLEQGTLNYGYTF.

The CDR3, as DNA: TGCGCCAGCAGTCAATCTGGCAGCCAAGAGACCCAGTACTTC. This codes for CASSQSGSQETQYF. The V and J genes are TRBV23-1 and TRBJ2-5, with D hard to call. TRBV23-1 is identified as an open reading frame with a role that is uncertain. CDR3 length: 14 amino acids. V dropped 0 bases and J dropped 1 base, with 6 bases sitting between them.

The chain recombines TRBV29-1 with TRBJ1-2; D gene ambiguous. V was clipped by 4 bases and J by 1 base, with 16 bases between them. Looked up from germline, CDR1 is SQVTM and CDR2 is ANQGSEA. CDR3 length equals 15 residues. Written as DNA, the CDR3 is TGCAGCGTTGTAATTAATGTGGCGTTTAACTATGGCTACACCTTC. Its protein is CSVVINVAFNYGYTF. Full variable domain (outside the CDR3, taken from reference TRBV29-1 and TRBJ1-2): SAVISQKPSRDICQRGTSLTIQCQVDSQVTMMFWYRQQPGQSLTLIATANQGSEATYESGFVIDKFPISRPNLTFSTLTVSNMSPEDSSIYLCSVVINVAFNYGYTFGSGTRLTVV.

The DNA of the CDR3 is TGCAGCGGTCTTGTACCAGGAGGCCCCAGGAGGGTTGACGGGCAAGAGACCCAGTACTTC. It encodes CSGLVPGGPRRVDGQETQYF. The genes are TRBV29-1 and TRBJ2-5, with D possibly TRBD2 on 6 matching bases. Germline V gives CDR1 SQVTM, CDR2 ANQGSEA. There are 20 residues in the CDR3. Trimming shortened V by 7 bases and J by 2 bases, and 35 bases separated the two germline ends.

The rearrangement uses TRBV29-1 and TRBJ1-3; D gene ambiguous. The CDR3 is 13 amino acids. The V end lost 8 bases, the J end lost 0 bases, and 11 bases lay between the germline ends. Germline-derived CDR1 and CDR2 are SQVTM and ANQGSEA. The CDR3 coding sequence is TGCAGCTGTAAGGGCCACTCTGGAAACACCATATATTTT. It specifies CSCKGHSGNTIYF.

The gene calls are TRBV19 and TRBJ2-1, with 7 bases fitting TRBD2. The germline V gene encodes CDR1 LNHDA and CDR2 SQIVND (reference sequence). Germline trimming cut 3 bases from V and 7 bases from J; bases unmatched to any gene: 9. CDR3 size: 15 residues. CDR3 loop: CASSIGGTVVNEQFF. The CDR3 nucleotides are TGTGCCAGTAGTATCGGGGGGACCGTGGTGAATGAGCAGTTCTTC.

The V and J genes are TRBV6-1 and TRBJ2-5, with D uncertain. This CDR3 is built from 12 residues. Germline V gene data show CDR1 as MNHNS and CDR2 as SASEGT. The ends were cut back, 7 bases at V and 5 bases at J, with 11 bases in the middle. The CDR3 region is CASIEFGETQYF. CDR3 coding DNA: TGTGCCAGCATAGAGTTCGGGGAGACCCAGTACTTC.

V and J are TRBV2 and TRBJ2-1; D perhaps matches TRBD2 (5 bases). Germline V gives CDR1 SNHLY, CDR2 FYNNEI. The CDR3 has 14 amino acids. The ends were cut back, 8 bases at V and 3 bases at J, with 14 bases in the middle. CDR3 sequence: CASGGYGDYNEQFF. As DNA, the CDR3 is TGTGCCAGCGGAGGCTACGGGGACTACAATGAGCAGTTCTTC.

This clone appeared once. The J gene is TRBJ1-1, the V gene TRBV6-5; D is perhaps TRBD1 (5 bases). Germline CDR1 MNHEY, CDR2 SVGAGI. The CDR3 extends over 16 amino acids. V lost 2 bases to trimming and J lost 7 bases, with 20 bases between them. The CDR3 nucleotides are TGTGCCAGCAGTTACGGGACTGACTTCGGGGGGATTGAAGCTTTCTTT. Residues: CASSYGTDFGGIEAFF.

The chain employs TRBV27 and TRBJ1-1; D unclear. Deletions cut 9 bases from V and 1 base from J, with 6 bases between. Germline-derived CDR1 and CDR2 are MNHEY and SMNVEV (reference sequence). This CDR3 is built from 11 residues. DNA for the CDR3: TGTGCCAGTAAGACGAACACTGAAGCTTTCTTT. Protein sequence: CASKTNTEAFF.

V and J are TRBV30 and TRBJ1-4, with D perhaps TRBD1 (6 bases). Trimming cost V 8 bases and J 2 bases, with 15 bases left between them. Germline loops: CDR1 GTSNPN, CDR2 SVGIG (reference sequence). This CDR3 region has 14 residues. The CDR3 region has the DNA TGTGCCGCTACAGGGATTACGACTAATGAAAAACTGTTTTTT. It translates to CAATGITTNEKLFF. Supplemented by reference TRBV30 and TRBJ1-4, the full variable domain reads SQTIHQWPATLVQPVGSPLSLECTVEGTSNPNLYWYRQAAGRGLQLLFYSVGIGQISSEVPQNLSASRPQDRQFILSSKKLLLSDSGFYLCAATGITTNEKLFFGSGTQLSVL.

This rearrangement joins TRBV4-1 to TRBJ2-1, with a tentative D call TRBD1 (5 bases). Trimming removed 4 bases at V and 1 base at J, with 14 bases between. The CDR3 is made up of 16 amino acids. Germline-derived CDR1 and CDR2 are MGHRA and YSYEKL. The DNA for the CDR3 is TGCGCCAGCAGCCCCTTCCCCAGGGCGTCCTACAATGAGCAGTTCTTC. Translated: CASSPFPRASYNEQFF.

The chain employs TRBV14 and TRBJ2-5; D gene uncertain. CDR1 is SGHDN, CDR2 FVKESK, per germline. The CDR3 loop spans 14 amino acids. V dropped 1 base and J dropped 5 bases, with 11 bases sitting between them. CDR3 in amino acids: CASSQGYPWETQYF. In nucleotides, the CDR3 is TGTGCCAGCAGCCAAGGCTACCCCTGGGAGACCCAGTACTTC.

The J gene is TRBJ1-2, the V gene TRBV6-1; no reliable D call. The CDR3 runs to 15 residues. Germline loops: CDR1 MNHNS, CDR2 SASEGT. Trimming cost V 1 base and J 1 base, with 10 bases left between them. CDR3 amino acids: CASSEEAVFNYGYTF. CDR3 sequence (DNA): TGTGCCAGCAGTGAAGAAGCAGTCTTTAACTATGGCTACACCTTC.

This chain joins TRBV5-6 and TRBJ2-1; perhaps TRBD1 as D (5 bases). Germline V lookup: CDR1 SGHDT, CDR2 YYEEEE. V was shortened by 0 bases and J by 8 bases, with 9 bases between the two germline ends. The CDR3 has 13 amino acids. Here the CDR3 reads CASSLGVGDEQFF. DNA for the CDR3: TGTGCCAGCAGCTTGGGGGTAGGGGATGAGCAGTTCTTC.

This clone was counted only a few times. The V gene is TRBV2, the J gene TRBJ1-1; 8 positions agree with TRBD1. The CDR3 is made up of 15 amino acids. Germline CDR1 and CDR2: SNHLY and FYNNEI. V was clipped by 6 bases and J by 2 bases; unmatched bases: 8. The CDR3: CASSGATGENTEAFF. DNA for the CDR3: TGTGCCAGCAGCGGGGCGACAGGGGAAAACACTGAAGCTTTCTTT.

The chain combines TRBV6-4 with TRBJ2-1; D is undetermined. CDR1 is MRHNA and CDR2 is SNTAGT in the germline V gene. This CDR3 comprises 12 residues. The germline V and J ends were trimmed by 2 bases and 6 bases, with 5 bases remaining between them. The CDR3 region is CASSDRVNEQFF. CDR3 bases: TGTGCCAGCAGTGACAGGGTCAATGAGCAGTTCTTC.

Written as DNA, the CDR3 is TGCGCCAGCAGTGAGTCGGTCGGGGCGGAGACCCAGTACTTC. As protein: CASSESVGAETQYF. V is TRBV10-2 and J is TRBJ2-5; D assignment may be TRBD1 or TRBD2 (5 bases each). This CDR3 comprises 14 residues. V was shortened by 0 bases and J by 5 bases, with 10 bases between the two germline ends. Per the germline V gene, CDR1 is WSHSY and CDR2 is SAAADI.

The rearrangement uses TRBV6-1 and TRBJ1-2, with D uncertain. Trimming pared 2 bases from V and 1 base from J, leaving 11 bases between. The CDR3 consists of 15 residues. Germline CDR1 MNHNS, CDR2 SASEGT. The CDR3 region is CASSELRTDNYGYTF. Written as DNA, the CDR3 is TGTGCCAGCAGTGAACTCAGGACGGATAACTATGGCTACACCTTC.

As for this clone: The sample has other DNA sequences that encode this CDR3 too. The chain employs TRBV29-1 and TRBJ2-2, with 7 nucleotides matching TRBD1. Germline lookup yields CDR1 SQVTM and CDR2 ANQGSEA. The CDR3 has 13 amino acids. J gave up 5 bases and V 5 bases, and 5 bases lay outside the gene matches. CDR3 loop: CSVPGGRTGELFF. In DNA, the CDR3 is TGCAGCGTTCCAGGGGGTAGGACCGGGGAGCTGTTTTTT.

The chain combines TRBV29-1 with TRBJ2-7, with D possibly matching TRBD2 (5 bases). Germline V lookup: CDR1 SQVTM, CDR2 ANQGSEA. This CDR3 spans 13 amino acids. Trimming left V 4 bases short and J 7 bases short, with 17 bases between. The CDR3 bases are TGCAGCGTTGTGACCCCTAGCATGGGGGAGCAGTACTTC. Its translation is CSVVTPSMGEQYF.

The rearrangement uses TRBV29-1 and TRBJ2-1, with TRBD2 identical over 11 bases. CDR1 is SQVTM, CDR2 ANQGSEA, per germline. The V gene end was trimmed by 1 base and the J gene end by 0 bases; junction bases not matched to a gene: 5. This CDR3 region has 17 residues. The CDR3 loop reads CSVEVTSGGFSYNEQFF. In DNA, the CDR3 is TGCAGCGTTGAAGTTACTAGCGGGGGTTTCTCCTACAATGAGCAGTTCTTC.